The rows below give T cell receptor beta chains drawn from one sample of a study of cytomegalovirus exposure and HLA in healthy donors. The method was immunoSEQ multiplex PCR; TCRdb's version includes in-frame clones alone and lacks a portion of them. Among about 120,000 clones, roughly 80% were seen once, and the ten largest hold 8.5% to 10%. The sequenced material came from PBMCs. These receptors all come from a female donor in good health and CMV-seropositive. CDR3s include the opening cysteine and the closing phenylalanine or tryptophan. Fields, in order: clone size, V gene, D gene, J gene, CDR3 DNA, CDR3 protein. The D gene is left open where the match is weak. Only some rows state a clone size, as once, few, many or a class for expanded clones.

few	TRBV6-5	NA	TRBJ2-7	TGTGCCAGCAGTCAACAGGGCTACGAGCAGTACTTC	CASSQQGYEQYF
NA	TRBV18	TRBD1	TRBJ1-1	TGTGCCAGCTCACTCCGGGACCCCCAGGGGGGCACTGAAGCTTTCTTT	CASSLRDPQGGTEAFF
NA	TRBV18	NA	TRBJ2-6	TGTGCCAGCTCACGACAACAGGGATCTGGGGCCAACGTCCTGACTTTC	CASSRQQGSGANVLTF
NA	TRBV19	NA	TRBJ1-2	TGTGCCAGTAACGAACGGAGCGGGTCGCAAGGCTACACCTTC	CASNERSGSQGYTF
NA	TRBV6-6	NA	TRBJ2-7	TGTGCCAGCAGTACACGTTCCTACGAGCAGTACTTC	CASSTRSYEQYF
NA	TRBV28	TRBD1	TRBJ2-7	TGTGCCAGCAGGACAGGACAGGGCTGGGTCGAGCAGTACTTC	CASRTGQGWVEQYF
NA	TRBV9	NA	TRBJ2-7	TGTGCCAGCAGCGGAGAGGCGGGCAGCGAGCAGTACTTC	CASSGEAGSEQYF
NA	TRBV30	TRBD2	TRBJ2-1	TGTGCCTGTGCGGGGGGGCTGTCCTACAATGAGCAGTTCTTC	CACAGGLSYNEQFF
NA	TRBV5-6	TRBD2	TRBJ2-1	TGTGCCAGCAGCCTAAGGACTAGCCTCCACAATGAGCAGTTCTTC	CASSLRTSLHNEQFF
few	TRBV5-1	NA	TRBJ1-1	TGCGCCAGCAACCAACAGGAGGGAGCTGAAGCTTTCTTT	CASNQQEGAEAFF
NA	TRBV7-3	NA	TRBJ2-3	TGTGCCAGCAGCTTAGGGGGCCTCACAGATACGCAGTATTTT	CASSLGGLTDTQYF
NA	TRBV10-3	TRBD1	TRBJ2-1	TGTGCCATCAGTGAGTCCACTGGACAGGGGCGCAATGAGCAGTTCTTC	CAISESTGQGRNEQFF
NA	TRBV7-9	TRBD1	TRBJ2-1	TGTGCCAGCAGCCTGGGGGACAGGGGCTCTCACAATGAGCAGTTCTTC	CASSLGDRGSHNEQFF
NA	TRBV28	TRBD1	TRBJ1-5	TGTGCCAGCAGTTTAGGACAGGGGGGTCAGCCCCAGCATTTT	CASSLGQGGQPQHF
NA	TRBV2	TRBD1	TRBJ1-2	TGTGCCAGCAGCCGCCGGGACAGGGACGGCTACACCTTC	CASSRRDRDGYTF
NA	TRBV15	NA	TRBJ2-5	TGTGCCACCAGCAGACAGGGCCGGGAGACCCAGTACTTC	CATSRQGRETQYF
NA	TRBV7-9	NA	TRBJ2-6	TGTGCCAGCAGCTTAGGGGCGCCGGGGGCCAACGTCCTGACTTTC	CASSLGAPGANVLTF
NA	TRBV7-9	NA	TRBJ2-7	TGTGCCAGCAGCCAGAGCGGTTTAGAAGGGGAGCAGTACTTC	CASSQSGLEGEQYF
NA	TRBV29-1	TRBD1	TRBJ1-1	TGCAGCGTTGACCTTCAAGGGGACAGGGCGGCTTTCTTT	CSVDLQGDRAAFF
NA	TRBV18	TRBD1	TRBJ1-2	TGTGCCAGCTCAGCCGGGACAGGGGATAACTATGGCTACACCTTC	CASSAGTGDNYGYTF
once	TRBV18	NA	TRBJ2-2	TGTGCCAGCTCACCGGAGCTCGGGGGAGGCACCGGGGAGCTGTTTTTT	CASSPELGGGTGELFF
once	TRBV6-5	TRBD1	TRBJ1-2	TGTGCCAGCAGATCGCGACAGGGAGGAGATGGCTACACCTTC	CASRSRQGGDGYTF
NA	TRBV6-1	NA	TRBJ1-2	TGTGCCAGCAGTGAATTTGGGACTCGAAATGGCTACACCTTC	CASSEFGTRNGYTF
few	TRBV6-1	NA	TRBJ2-7	TGTGCCAGCAGTCGAAACAGGGATTACGAGCAGTACTTC	CASSRNRDYEQYF
NA	TRBV5-6	NA	TRBJ2-7	TGTGCCAGCAGCTTGGGGAGTGGGGAGCAGTACTTC	CASSLGSGEQYF
NA	TRBV5-5	NA	TRBJ2-7	TGTGCCAGCAGCCCCCCGCCGGCGGCGGGAAACGAGCAGTACTTC	CASSPPPAAGNEQYF
NA	TRBV19	NA	TRBJ1-6	TGTGCCAGTACCCTAGACAGCTCCTATAATTCACCCCTCCACTTT	CASTLDSSYNSPLHF
NA	TRBV5-6	TRBD2	TRBJ2-3	TGTGCCAGCAGCCACGCCGGGCGGGGGGGCGATACGCAGTATTTT	CASSHAGRGGDTQYF
NA	TRBV2	NA	TRBJ1-5	TGTGCCAGCAGTGACAGGGAAAATCAGCCCCAGCATTTT	CASSDRENQPQHF
NA	TRBV25-1	TRBD2	TRBJ2-3	TGTGCCAGCAGTGTGGGACTAGCGGGGGTCACAGATACGCAGTATTTT	CASSVGLAGVTDTQYF
NA	TRBV19	TRBD1	TRBJ1-2	TGTGCCAGTAGGACTGACAGGGTCTATGGCTACACCTTC	CASRTDRVYGYTF
NA	TRBV10-1	NA	TRBJ2-7	TGCGCCAGCAGTGAAAAACAGTCCTACGAGCAGTACTTC	CASSEKQSYEQYF
NA	TRBV5-1	TRBD2	TRBJ2-2	TGCGCCAGCAGCCCGAGGACTAGCGGGGACACCGGGGAGCTGTTTTTT	CASSPRTSGDTGELFF
NA	TRBV30	TRBD1	TRBJ2-1	TGTGCCTGGAGTTTAACAGGGGCGGATGAGCAGTTCTTC	CAWSLTGADEQFF
NA	TRBV29-1	TRBD1	TRBJ1-6	TGCAGCGTTGAGAGGCCACGACAGGGCCTGGGCTCACCCCTCCACTTT	CSVERPRQGLGSPLHF